This TCR beta chain was identified in a study of technical replicates of blood from a handful of donors. Sequencing was performed with immunoSEQ multiplex PCR; in TCRdb, only in-frame clones are kept and a portion is missing. This table has roughly 90,000 clones, 94% appearing once. Germline loops: CDR1 SGHNT, CDR2 YENEEA. CDR3 length: 18 amino acids. Trimming stripped 4 bases from V and 5 bases from J, with 24 bases between. The rearrangement uses TRBV11-3 and TRBJ2-1, with D perhaps TRBD1 (5 bases). The sequence was collected from a human donor in good health. The sequencing input was T cells isolated from PBMCs. CDR3 protein: CASSSTQGAARTHNEQFF. DNA for the CDR3: TGTGCCAGCAGCTCGACCCAAGGGGCCGCGCGGACCCACAATGAGCAGTTCTTC.